This TCR beta chain originates from a study of T cells in Graves' hyperthyroidism and ophthalmopathy. General observations from the study: Blood also contained most expanded thyroid clonotypes above 0.001. By a 13 V-J model, ophthalmopathy was set apart from stable hyperthyroidism.

Amplification of TCR beta CDR3 regions was performed using RNA transcripts as template. During a first-round RT-PCR of the TCR CDR3, the HTBI primer set was used. TCRdb processed the multiplex PCR reads anew with MiXCR; each CDR3 protein has one entry. The repertoire holds around 720,000 distinct CDR3 sequences, with 30% to 40% as singletons. Concerning this clonotype: Its antigen is currently unknown.

The V gene end was trimmed by 7 bases and the J gene end by 4 bases; junction bases not matched to a gene: 7. CDR1 is WSHSY, CDR2 SAAADI, per germline. The CDR3 covers 15 residues. The receptor was isolated from a woman aged 40 to 55 with Graves' hyperthyroidism. Material: blood. V is TRBV10-2 and J is TRBJ1-5, with 10 bases aligning to TRBD1. As DNA, the CDR3 is TGCGCCAGCATGAAGGGGGGACAGGGGAATCAGCCCCAGCATTTT. It specifies CASMKGGQGNQPQHF.